These T cell receptor beta chains were read from a single sample in a study of blood T cell repertoires in COVID-19. Clones were read by immunoSEQ multiplex PCR, and TCRdb kept only the in-frame ones, dropping some. Of 150,000 to 170,000 clones detected, approximately 78% appear once; the ten largest clones hold roughly 1.8%. The sample taken for sequencing was peripheral blood. The receptors were sampled from a man at least 80 years old with acute or convalescent COVID-19. CDR3s include the opening cysteine and the closing phenylalanine or tryptophan. Each record gives: clone size, D gene, V gene, J gene, CDR3 DNA, CDR3 protein. The D gene is left open where the match is weak. Some rows mark clone size as missing; the rest say once, few, many or name a class of expanded clone.

.,.,TRBV2,TRBJ1-2,TGTGCCAGCAGCATAGACAGCAACTATGGCTACACCTTC,CASSIDSNYGYTF
.,.,TRBV10-3,TRBJ1-2,TGTGCCATCAGTGACACTTTACGGGGCTACACCTTC,CAISDTLRGYTF
.,TRBD1,TRBV29-1,TRBJ2-2,TGCAGCGTGGGGACAGGGTACACCGGGGAGCTGTTTTTT,CSVGTGYTGELFF
.,TRBD2,TRBV7-9,TRBJ2-3,TGTGCCAGCAGTCTAGCGCTAGCGGGGTCTGATACGCAGTATTTT,CASSLALAGSDTQYF
once,TRBD1,TRBV10-3,TRBJ2-7,TGTGCCATCAGTGGACAGGGGAGTGCCTACGAGCAGTACTTC,CAISGQGSAYEQYF
.,.,TRBV6-5,TRBJ1-2,TGTGCCAGCAGGATTGACAGGAATTATGGCTACACCTTC,CASRIDRNYGYTF
.,.,TRBV28,TRBJ2-3,TGTGCCAGCAGTTTCCCCACGTTCGGGGATACGCAGTATTTT,CASSFPTFGDTQYF
.,TRBD2,TRBV28,TRBJ2-5,TGTGCCAGCAGTTTCCTAGCGGGGGGGCGTGCAGAGACCCAGTACTTC,CASSFLAGGRAETQYF
.,TRBD1,TRBV5-1,TRBJ2-7,TGCGCCAGCAGCTTTGGGACAGGGTTTTCCTACGAGCAGTACTTC,CASSFGTGFSYEQYF
.,.,TRBV7-9,TRBJ1-1,TGTGCCAGCAGCTTATTACAGGGGAACACTGAAGCTTTCTTT,CASSLLQGNTEAFF
.,.,TRBV7-3,TRBJ2-5,TGTGCCAGCAGCCCATACAGGGAATCAGAGACCCAGTACTTC,CASSPYRESETQYF
.,TRBD2,TRBV10-3,TRBJ2-2,TGTGCCGTCACCGGGACTAGCCCCGGGGAGCTGTTTTTT,CAVTGTSPGELFF
.,.,TRBV5-4,TRBJ2-3,TGTGCCAGCAGCTTGGTATCCCCTAGCACAGATACGCAGTATTTT,CASSLVSPSTDTQYF
.,.,TRBV25-1,TRBJ1-4,TGTGCCAGTAGACAGTTTACTAATGAAAAACTGTTTTTT,CASRQFTNEKLFF
.,.,TRBV15,TRBJ1-1,TGTGCCACCAGCAGAGCCGGGGGGCAATCCGCTGAAGCTTTCTTT,CATSRAGGQSAEAFF
.,TRBD2,TRBV7-6,TRBJ2-2,TGTGCCAGCAGCTTGGCCGGGGGGGCCGACGGGGAGCTGTTTTTT,CASSLAGGADGELFF
.,TRBD1,TRBV24-1,TRBJ2-1,TGTGCCACCAGTCCAACAGGGGGCAACTTGAATGAGCAGTTCTTC,CATSPTGGNLNEQFF
.,.,TRBV6-2/TRBV6-3,TRBJ1-5,TGTGCCAGCAGTTACTCGAACAATCGCGTTTGGCGGGATCAGCCCCAGCATTTT,CASSYSNNRVWRDQPQHF
few,.,TRBV28,TRBJ1-1,TGTGCCAGCACCCGGGGTGACGGCACTGAAGCTTTCTTT,CASTRGDGTEAFF
.,.,TRBV6-1,TRBJ1-5,TGTGCCAGCAGTGAATATGCAGGGCATAGCAATCAGCCCCAGCATTTT,CASSEYAGHSNQPQHF
.,.,TRBV6-5,TRBJ2-2,TGTGCCAGCTTACTGGCCGGGGAGCTGTTTTTT,CASLLAGELFF
.,.,TRBV27,TRBJ1-1,TGTGCCAGCAGTTTTCATGGGGCAGGTGAAGCTTTCTTT,CASSFHGAGEAFF
few,.,TRBV7-9,TRBJ2-7,TGTGCCAGCAGCTTTAGTGCCGTCTCCTACGAGCAGTACTTC,CASSFSAVSYEQYF
.,TRBD1,TRBV6-4,TRBJ1-4,TGTGCCAGCAGTCGGGACAGGGGTCCTAATGAAAAACTGTTTTTT,CASSRDRGPNEKLFF